These T cell receptor beta chains were read from a single sample in a study of cytomegalovirus exposure and HLA in healthy donors. The method was immunoSEQ multiplex PCR; TCRdb's version includes in-frame clones alone and lacks a portion of them. Among around 260,000 clones listed, 80% were seen once. The sequenced sample was PBMCs. These receptors originate from a girl aged 2 to 10 in good health and CMV-seronegative. Both conserved end residues are part of each CDR3. D genes are given only for firm matches. Clone size is given for some rows only: seen once, a few or many times, or a class if the clone is expanded.

v_gene: TRBV7-3
d_gene: TRBD1
j_gene: TRBJ1-1
abundance: few
CDR3nt: TGTGCCAGCAGCGCGACAGGGGGGAGTACTGAAGCTTTCTTT
CDR3aa: CASSATGGSTEAFF

v_gene: TRBV27
d_gene: TRBD2
j_gene: TRBJ2-7
abundance: -
CDR3nt: TGTGCCAGCAGTTTAACGGCGGGAGGCCCCTACGAGCAGTACTTC
CDR3aa: CASSLTAGGPYEQYF

v_gene: TRBV29-1
d_gene: -
j_gene: TRBJ2-7
abundance: -
CDR3nt: TGCAGCGTTGAAGGGGACACCTACTACGAGCAGTACTTC
CDR3aa: CSVEGDTYYEQYF

v_gene: TRBV7-3
d_gene: -
j_gene: TRBJ2-7
abundance: once
CDR3nt: TGTGCCAGCAGCCCAGGGTGGGGAGGCGAGCAGTACTTC
CDR3aa: CASSPGWGGEQYF

v_gene: TRBV6-5
d_gene: TRBD1
j_gene: TRBJ2-7
abundance: once
CDR3nt: TGTGCCAGCAGTTGCACAGGGGCCGGTCGCTCCTACGAGCAGTACTTC
CDR3aa: CASSCTGAGRSYEQYF

v_gene: TRBV9
d_gene: TRBD1
j_gene: TRBJ1-3
abundance: -
CDR3nt: TGTGCCAGCAGCGTAGACGGGACAGCCCGGGACACCATATATTTT
CDR3aa: CASSVDGTARDTIYF

v_gene: TRBV9
d_gene: -
j_gene: TRBJ1-1
abundance: few
CDR3nt: TGTGCCAGCAGCGTAAGGACAGACCGCACTGAAGCTTTCTTT
CDR3aa: CASSVRTDRTEAFF

v_gene: TRBV7-3
d_gene: TRBD1
j_gene: TRBJ1-4
abundance: -
CDR3nt: TGTGCCAGCAGCCCAACAGGGGGCGACGGTGAAAAACTGTTTTTT
CDR3aa: CASSPTGGDGEKLFF

v_gene: TRBV5-1
d_gene: -
j_gene: TRBJ2-3
abundance: -
CDR3nt: TGCGCCAGCAACCGGAGATGGGGGCCTGAAGATACGCAGTATTTT
CDR3aa: CASNRRWGPEDTQYF

v_gene: TRBV7-9
d_gene: -
j_gene: TRBJ1-1
abundance: -
CDR3nt: TGTGCCAGCAGCCCCCAGGAGGGGCCATACACTGAAGCTTTCTTT
CDR3aa: CASSPQEGPYTEAFF

v_gene: TRBV27
d_gene: TRBD1
j_gene: TRBJ2-1
abundance: -
CDR3nt: TGTGCCAGCAGCCCTGGGACAGCCTCGGAGCAGTTCTTC
CDR3aa: CASSPGTASEQFF

v_gene: TRBV5-1
d_gene: TRBD1
j_gene: TRBJ1-6
abundance: -
CDR3nt: TGCGCCAGCAGCTTGTGGGGACAGGATCACTCCTATAATTCACCCCTCCACTTT
CDR3aa: CASSLWGQDHSYNSPLHF

v_gene: TRBV19
d_gene: TRBD1
j_gene: TRBJ1-4
abundance: -
CDR3nt: TGTGCCAGTAGGAGGGACAGAGATAATGAAAAACTGTTTTTT
CDR3aa: CASRRDRDNEKLFF

v_gene: TRBV12-5
d_gene: -
j_gene: TRBJ2-7
abundance: -
CDR3nt: TGTGCTAGTGGTTTAACCAACTCCTACGAGCAGTACTTC
CDR3aa: CASGLTNSYEQYF

v_gene: TRBV7-9
d_gene: -
j_gene: TRBJ2-2
abundance: -
CDR3nt: TGTGCCAGCATCCGGGGGTGGAGCACCGGGGAGCTGTTTTTT
CDR3aa: CASIRGWSTGELFF

v_gene: TRBV28
d_gene: -
j_gene: TRBJ1-5
abundance: -
CDR3nt: TGTGCCAGCCGGAGTACGCATCAGCCCCAGCATTTT
CDR3aa: CASRSTHQPQHF

v_gene: TRBV4-2
d_gene: TRBD2
j_gene: TRBJ2-7
abundance: -
CDR3nt: TGTGCCAGCAGCCCCACTAGCGGCCCCTCCTACGAGCAGTACTTC
CDR3aa: CASSPTSGPSYEQYF

v_gene: TRBV9
d_gene: -
j_gene: TRBJ1-4
abundance: -
CDR3nt: TGTGCCAGCAGCGTAGGAGGGAATACTAATGAAAAACTGTTTTTT
CDR3aa: CASSVGGNTNEKLFF

v_gene: TRBV30
d_gene: -
j_gene: TRBJ2-1
abundance: -
CDR3nt: TGCGCCTGGAGTACGATAGCGAACTCCTACAATGAGCAGTTCTTC
CDR3aa: CAWSTIANSYNEQFF

v_gene: TRBV19
d_gene: -
j_gene: TRBJ2-1
abundance: -
CDR3nt: TGTGCCAGTAGTATAGATCTCCGTCGGTTAACCTACAATGAGCAGTTCTTC
CDR3aa: CASSIDLRRLTYNEQFF

v_gene: TRBV2
d_gene: -
j_gene: TRBJ1-5
abundance: few
CDR3nt: TGTGCCAGCAGTTATGTTCCAGGGATCAATCAGCCCCAGCATTTT
CDR3aa: CASSYVPGINQPQHF

v_gene: TRBV29-1
d_gene: TRBD1
j_gene: TRBJ2-1
abundance: few
CDR3nt: TGCAGCGTTAGTCGACAGGGCCCCTACAATGAGCAGTTCTTC
CDR3aa: CSVSRQGPYNEQFF

v_gene: TRBV5-5
d_gene: -
j_gene: TRBJ1-2
abundance: -
CDR3nt: TGTGCCAGCAGGGATTGGGAGCAGACCGTTGGCTACACCTTC
CDR3aa: CASRDWEQTVGYTF

v_gene: TRBV7-6
d_gene: -
j_gene: TRBJ2-2
abundance: -
CDR3nt: TGTGCCAGCAGCTGGAGGGACTCCTCGAACACCGGGGAGCTGTTTTTT
CDR3aa: CASSWRDSSNTGELFF

v_gene: TRBV28
d_gene: -
j_gene: TRBJ2-3
abundance: -
CDR3nt: TGTGCCAGCAGTTTAAGCGGGCAAGATACGCAGTATTTT
CDR3aa: CASSLSGQDTQYF

v_gene: TRBV6-5
d_gene: -
j_gene: TRBJ1-1
abundance: -
CDR3nt: TGTGCCAGCAGGCGGCTGGGGAACACTGAAGCTTTCTTT
CDR3aa: CASRRLGNTEAFF

v_gene: TRBV7-9
d_gene: TRBD1
j_gene: TRBJ2-7
abundance: once
CDR3nt: TGTGCCAGCAGCGGCTTGACAGGGGGACCTACCTACGAGCAGTACTTC
CDR3aa: CASSGLTGGPTYEQYF

v_gene: TRBV2
d_gene: -
j_gene: TRBJ1-5
abundance: -
CDR3nt: TGTGCCAGCAGTGAAGGGCAGTCAGGGGAACAGCCCCAGCATTTT
CDR3aa: CASSEGQSGEQPQHF

v_gene: TRBV27
d_gene: TRBD2
j_gene: TRBJ2-1
abundance: -
CDR3nt: TGTGCCAGCAGTTTACCCCGGACTAGCGGGACCGGTGAGCAGTTCTTC
CDR3aa: CASSLPRTSGTGEQFF

v_gene: TRBV4-2
d_gene: TRBD2
j_gene: TRBJ2-5
abundance: -
CDR3nt: TGTGCCAGCAGCCAAGTTAGGGCCTCTAGCGGGAGGGACCAAGAGACCCAGTACTTC
CDR3aa: CASSQVRASSGRDQETQYF

v_gene: TRBV2
d_gene: -
j_gene: TRBJ2-3
abundance: -
CDR3nt: TGTGCCAGCAGTGATCAGAGGGATACGCAGTATTTT
CDR3aa: CASSDQRDTQYF

v_gene: TRBV28
d_gene: TRBD2
j_gene: TRBJ2-1
abundance: once
CDR3nt: TGTGCCAGCAGTCCCGGACTAGCGGGTATCTACAATGAGCAGTTCTTC
CDR3aa: CASSPGLAGIYNEQFF

v_gene: TRBV6-4
d_gene: TRBD2
j_gene: TRBJ2-1
abundance: -
CDR3nt: TGTGCCAGCAGTGAGACTAGCGGGAGTTTTAATGAGCAGTTCTTC
CDR3aa: CASSETSGSFNEQFF

v_gene: TRBV4-1
d_gene: -
j_gene: TRBJ2-5
abundance: -
CDR3nt: TGCGCCAGCAGCCAGATCAGGGATCAGGTTTACTTC
CDR3aa: CASSQIRDQVYF

v_gene: TRBV7-3
d_gene: TRBD2
j_gene: TRBJ2-3
abundance: -
CDR3nt: TGTGCCAGCAGTTCCTCCGGGACTAGCGGGGGGGCGTCAGATACGCAGTATTTT
CDR3aa: CASSSSGTSGGASDTQYF

v_gene: TRBV7-9
d_gene: TRBD2
j_gene: TRBJ2-1
abundance: few
CDR3nt: TGTGCCAGCAGCGACCTCCAACGGGGGGAGGGCTACAATGAGCAGTTCTTC
CDR3aa: CASSDLQRGEGYNEQFF

v_gene: TRBV28
d_gene: -
j_gene: TRBJ1-2
abundance: -
CDR3nt: TGTGCCAGCGTTTCCTATTCCTATGGCTACACCTTC
CDR3aa: CASVSYSYGYTF

v_gene: TRBV10-3
d_gene: -
j_gene: TRBJ1-5
abundance: few
CDR3nt: TGTGCCATCAGTGCTGGGGAGGAAAATCAGCCCCAGCATTTT
CDR3aa: CAISAGEENQPQHF

v_gene: TRBV7-9
d_gene: TRBD2
j_gene: TRBJ2-3
abundance: -
CDR3nt: TGTGCCAGCAGAGCGCTAGCGGGACCGAGCACAGATACGCAGTATTTT
CDR3aa: CASRALAGPSTDTQYF

v_gene: TRBV29-1
d_gene: TRBD1
j_gene: TRBJ2-5
abundance: -
CDR3nt: TGCAGCGCCCGACAGGGGTACCAAGAGACCCAGTACTTC
CDR3aa: CSARQGYQETQYF

v_gene: TRBV27
d_gene: TRBD1
j_gene: TRBJ1-2
abundance: -
CDR3nt: TGTGCCAGCAGTTCCCTTGCGACAGGGAACTATGGCTACACCTTC
CDR3aa: CASSSLATGNYGYTF

v_gene: TRBV28
d_gene: -
j_gene: TRBJ1-6
abundance: once
CDR3nt: TGTGCCAGCAGTCCCCCTAGGCGCGAGTCACCCCTCCACTTT
CDR3aa: CASSPPRRESPLHF